This TCR beta chain is from a study of identical twins. Whole-study findings and limits: The more abundant beta clonotypes in cord blood had fewer insertions, and memory repertoires did not show this.

Remarks on this clonotype: Its matching antigen is unknown.

The CDR3 is 14 amino acids. The junction had 2 bases not matched to a gene; V was cut back by 3 bases and J by 4 bases. The V gene's germline CDR1 is LGHDT and CDR2 YNNKEL (reference sequence). Template switching supplied a universal primer site; unique molecular identifiers were carried on the cDNA. One entry per CDR3 protein results from TCRdb running MiXCR on the 5' RACE reads. The repertoire holds approximately 500,000 distinct CDR3 sequences, with nearly 15% as singletons. This same sample was also part of a study on yellow fever vaccine responses in identical twins.

The chain employs TRBV3-1 and TRBJ1-1; 10 nucleotides agree with TRBD1. This sequence was found in a woman aged 18-29 years in good health. The sequencing sample was made of CD4+ T cells sorted from blood. CDR3 in DNA: TGTGCCAGCAGCCAGGACAGGGGGGTCACTGAAGCTTTCTTT. Translated: CASSQDRGVTEAFF.